Included here is one T cell receptor (beta chain) sequence, with context. The antigen remains undetermined. The data are from a study of cytomegalovirus exposure and HLA in healthy donors. Points from the study as a whole: Solely CMV serostatus was available to characterize immune exposure.

Trimming took off 5 bases at V and 3 bases at J, with 17 bases between the two ends. Germline values: CDR1 SEHNR, CDR2 FQNEAQ (reference sequence). The CDR3 length is 15 residues. Donors counted as nominally healthy when sampled, yet unrecorded immune exposures were likely. PCR amplification relied on 60 Vbeta primers (plus 13 Jbeta primers). Repertoires were generated with immunoSEQ multiplex PCR, while TCRdb's copy carries only in-frame clones and drops some. The repertoire includes about 160,000 clones, 80% to 90% of them detected once, and 7% sits in the top ten. The clonotype originates from a woman in her thirties in good health and CMV-seropositive. The V call is TRBV7-9, the J call TRBJ2-7; D is perhaps TRBD2 (6 bases). Sequencing input: PBMCs. The CDR3 bases are TGTGCCAGCAGCCCCAGAGGGGCGGGATACTACGAGCAGTACTTC. Protein: CASSPRGAGYYEQYF.